The TCR beta chain described here comes from a study of blood T cell repertoires in COVID-19. Germline assignment: CDR1 MGHRA and CDR2 YSYEKL. Trimming left V 0 bases short and J 0 bases short, with 16 bases between. CDR3 length equals 18 residues. Methods used by the authors: Amplifying reference gene primers gave estimates of nucleated cell counts. TCRdb's table, derived via immunoSEQ multiplex PCR, lists solely in-frame clones and lacks some. That table is the source of V, J and clone size, and D and trimming were worked out from the DNA. Of approximately 200,000 clones detected, approximately 89% appear once; the ten largest clones hold 4% to 5%.

V usage is TRBV4-1 and J usage is TRBJ2-3; TRBD1 might be the D (6 bases). This clonotype originated in a woman in her 30s with acute or convalescent COVID-19. The sample consisted of peripheral blood. CDR3 amino acids: CASSQEGRTDPSTDTQYF. The CDR3 DNA reads TGCGCCAGCAGCCAAGAGGGCCGGACAGACCCTAGCACAGATACGCAGTATTTT.